This TCR beta chain was obtained from a study of T cell changes during pregnancy in multiple sclerosis. The germline CDR1 and CDR2 sequences are SNHLY and FYNNEI. V was pared by 6 bases and J by 2 bases, with 11 bases between. CDR3 length: 13 amino acids. Data came from immunoSEQ multiplex PCR; TCRdb stores just in-frame clones and leaves some out. The repertoire holds about 40,000 clones, about 90% seen once, with 0.55% to 0.7% in the top ten. The receptor was derived from a female donor with multiple sclerosis, enrolled in a pregnancy study. The chain links TRBV2 to TRBJ2-7; the D gene is possibly TRBD1 (6 bases). The specimen comprised CD4+ T cells from peripheral blood mononuclear cells, sampled before pregnancy. DNA for the CDR3: TGTGCCAGCAGCCCGACAGGCCCCTACGAGCAGTACTTC. Amino acid sequence: CASSPTGPYEQYF.